This entry concerns a single T cell receptor beta chain. Its antigen is unknown. The sample comes from a study of cytomegalovirus exposure and HLA in healthy donors. Points from the study as a whole: Rarity marked most TCR sequences, yet some public TCRs occurred in many donors.

CDR3 length equals 18 residues. V lost 6 bases to trimming and J lost 2 bases; unmatched junction nucleotides: 17. The V gene's germline CDR1 is MDHEN and CDR2 SYDVKM. Donors were nominally healthy when sampled, though unrecorded immune exposures were likely. It was with 60 Vbeta and 13 Jbeta primers that the PCR ran. Some clones are missing from TCRdb's copy, which holds only in-frame ones; the method was immunoSEQ multiplex PCR. The data show 150,000 to 200,000 clones, roughly four fifths seen once. V gene TRBV28 combines with J gene TRBJ2-3; TRBD2 agrees at 7 bases. Material: PBMCs. This TCR derives from a man aged 30-40 years in good health and CMV-seronegative. This CDR3 is CASSYTAPPSGDTDTQYF. Written as DNA, the CDR3 is TGTGCCAGCAGCTATACCGCCCCTCCGAGCGGGGACACAGATACGCAGTATTTT.